This paragraph reports one T cell receptor beta chain. The antigen it recognizes is unknown. Base-call qualities are not available, and no considerably larger clone is one nucleotide away. This record comes from a study of cytotoxic CD8 clonotypes in ibrutinib-treated CLL (dated by TCRdb to the early 2020s). About the investigation overall: In this cohort, approximately 15 patients were treatment-naive and about a dozen were relapsed/refractory, while 17 to 18 had unmutated IGHV. Responses were partial in approximately 24 patients and complete in 2; after median around 66 months follow-up, 14 stayed in remission and some twelve progressed. Response samples were taken after a median of roughly eleven months on treatment, ranging from about 6 to 36 months. On average, each sample yielded around 270,000 productive templates and about 100,000 productive rearrangements. Longitudinal samples were obtainable from about 30% of the roughly 90 participants in the trial. Cryopreserved peripheral blood mononuclear cells were obtained before treatment, at response, and at either sustained remission or disease progression. All remission and progressive disease samples were collected while patients were still receiving ibrutinib. The research as a whole found: Public clonotypes were found to be uncommon and were observed to contract or remain stable during treatment; the increase in clonality was shown to reflect expansion of private clonotypes at ibrutinib response. Sampling times were not matched between sustained-remission and progressing patients, and lymph node repertoires were not studied. Clonality increased at ibrutinib response, stayed stable in sustained remission, and fell back toward baseline at progression. At baseline, clonality was higher than in age-matched healthy donors and showed a strong correlation with circulating CD8+ T-cell counts.

CDR1 and CDR2, per the germline V gene (reference sequence), are SGHKS and YYEKEE. Trimming takes 3 bases off V and 4 bases off J; junction bases not matched to a gene: 8. From the cysteine up to the phenylalanine, the CDR3 has a length of 16 residues. The only DNA kept is the CDR3, 48 bases in frame from the first base. On a MiSeq, deep resolution sequencing aimed for a depth between 1 in 1 million and 1 in 200,000 T cells, with each clonotype covered 10x on average. The immunoSEQ hsTCRB Kit was used to generate the TCR beta libraries. On the authors' methods: The data were analyzed with ImmunoSEQ Analyzer and ImmunoSEQ Data Assistant, and V, D and J gene assignments followed IMGT definitions. Clonality, which ranges from 0 to 1, was calculated by subtracting the normalized Shannon entropy of productive rearrangement frequencies from one. Only overrepresented clonotypes making up at least 0.05% of the repertoire of each patient were included in the public clonotype analysis. Roughly 13 age-matched healthy donor repertoires from immuneACCESS served as clonality controls. TCRdb took this table from immuneACCESS and kept in-frame rearrangements with V and J called. Such tables lack part of the clones; where checked against another copy, unresolved V genes explain under half of the gap, and the rest is unexplained. The DNA was the basis for D and trimming; V, J and clone size are from that table. This sample gives about 160,000 clones in total; roughly 80% of them show up just once. The ten largest clones capture around 2% of the sample.

Per the publication, the time point label means: 12 months on ibrutinib. For TCR beta library preparation, around 2.1 micrograms of genomic DNA were extracted from the cryopreserved PBMCs. Longitudinal blood samples from CLL patients receiving ibrutinib monotherapy were subjected to high-throughput TCR beta sequencing. The patients were enrolled in a single-center, open-label phase 2 trial of ibrutinib monotherapy. Here the sequenced sample was PBMCs, taken after 12 months of ibrutinib treatment. The V and J genes are TRBV5-5 and TRBJ2-3, with 10 bases matching TRBD1. The sequence was obtained from a human donor with chronic lymphocytic leukemia. The DNA sequence reads TGTGCCAGCAGCTGGGGGGACAGGGGAGAAGCAGATACGCAGTATTTT. It is translated as CASSWGDRGEADTQYF.